This TCR beta chain was sequenced in a study of regulatory T cells in long-lasting Graves disease. General study results and limits: Segments TRBV28, TRBJ1-2 and TRBJ2-5 showed preferential usage in persistent disease.

As concerns this clonotype: The antigen is not known.

Time point given: persistent/refractory GD, antithyroid drugs over 5 years with positive TRAb. Construction of the TCR library relied on RNA isolated from PBMCs. Combining iRepertoire HTBI primers with Arm-PCR of CDR3 regions, the authors built TCR beta libraries. Each CDR3 protein gets one entry after TCRdb re-called the multiplex PCR reads with MiXCR. The table includes about 470,000 distinct CDR3 sequences, around 20% detected once. The CDR3 sequence is 17 residues long. J was trimmed by 2 bases and V by 7 bases; bases with no gene match: 11. Germline V CDR1 and CDR2: SGHTA, FQGNSA. The sample here was peripheral blood mononuclear cells (PBMCs), taken when the disease was refractory, from a patient treated with antithyroid drugs. The genes are TRBV7-2 and TRBJ1-2, with 12 nucleotides matching TRBD1. The clonotype was recovered from a female donor with Graves disease. The CDR3 DNA reads as TGTGCCAGCAACCCTCCGGGACAGGGGGCGTCAAACTATGGCTACACCTTC. Translated: CASNPPGQGASNYGYTF.